Shown below are 10 T cell receptor beta chains from a single sample sequenced in a study of T-cell reconstitution after alpha-beta-depleted transplantation in children. Researchers prepared the TCRbeta library using unique molecular identifiers, the study reports. TCRdb used MiXCR to reprocess the PCR reads, holding one entry per CDR3 protein. Of fewer than 700,000 distinct CDR3 sequences listed, 10% to 15% were seen once; the top ten hold over 2%. Here the sequenced sample was PBMCs, mostly from graft donor cells, taken 360 days after TCRalphabeta/CD19-depleted stem cell transplant. The receptor source for this set is a male patient younger than 18 who had a stem cell transplant for acute myeloid leukemia, so the T cells may come from the graft donor.

The V and J genes are TRBV5-1 and TRBJ2-7; no clear D gene. CDR3 length: 15 amino acids. Germline loops: CDR1 SGHRS, CDR2 YFSETQ. The V gene lost 2 bases and the J gene lost 3 bases, with 15 bases spanning the gap. The CDR3 coding sequence is TGCGCCAGCAGCTTTCTGGCAGGATCCCTCTACGAGCAGTACTTC. Translated: CASSFLAGSLYEQYF. The full variable domain, its missing parts supplied by reference TRBV5-1 and TRBJ2-7, is KAGVTQTPRYLIKTRGQQVTLSCSPISGHRSVSWYQQTPGQGLQFLFEYFSETQRNKGNFPGRFSGRQFSNSRSEMNVSTLELGDSALYLCASSFLAGSLYEQYFGPGTRLTVT.

The chain is built from TRBV27 and TRBJ2-7, with 7 bases that match TRBD1. The CDR3 is 15 residues long. The J segment lost 3 bases and the V segment lost 3 bases, leaving 8 bases of the junction unmatched. The germline V gene encodes CDR1 MNHEY and CDR2 SMNVEV (reference sequence). The CDR3 coding sequence is TGTGCCAGCAGTTTCGACAGGGCCTTAGGCTACGAGCAGTACTTC. Its protein product is CASSFDRALGYEQYF.

The gene calls are TRBV27 and TRBJ2-3, with D possibly matching TRBD1 (6 bases). The V gene lost 7 bases and the J gene lost 2 bases, with 16 bases spanning the gap. Germline CDR1 is MNHEY and CDR2 is SMNVEV (reference sequence). CDR3 length: 15 residues. CDR3 DNA: TGTGCCAGCATCCCCAGGGGCTGGAACACAGATACGCAGTATTTT. It specifies CASIPRGWNTDTQYF.

Many counts were recorded for this clonotype. The genes are TRBV28 and TRBJ2-1; 12 bases match TRBD2. The CDR3 runs to 13 residues. Looked up from germline, CDR1 is MDHEN and CDR2 is SYDVKM. CDR3 bases: TGTGCTCTAGCGGGAGGGTCCTACAATGAGCAGTTCTTC. This gives the protein CALAGGSYNEQFF.

This clonotype was seen only once. This chain links TRBV3-1 with TRBJ2-1, with TRBD2 matching over 8 bases. CDR3 length: 18 amino acids. The trim removed 0 bases at V and 5 bases at J, leaving 12 bases unmatched. From germline, CDR1 is LGHDT and CDR2 YNNKEL (reference sequence). The CDR3 region has the DNA TGTGCCAGCAGCCAAGAATGGACTAGCAGGAGGGCCAACAATGAGCAGTTCTTC. Its protein product is CASSQEWTSRRANNEQFF.

In its sample, this clonotype was seen many times. This chain links TRBV28 with TRBJ2-3, with D perhaps matching TRBD2 (5 bases). Trimming shortened V by 5 bases and J by 1 base, and 19 bases separated the two germline ends. This CDR3 is 17 amino acids long. Germline V gene sequence: CDR1 MDHEN, CDR2 SYDVKM. As DNA, the CDR3 is TGTGCCAGCAGTCCAATCGGACTTCCCGAGGGCACAGATACGCAGTATTTT. Amino acids: CASSPIGLPEGTDTQYF.

This clonotype was found a few times. The chain links TRBV10-3 to TRBJ2-3; 10 nucleotides match TRBD2. Trimming took 4 bases from V and 2 from J; bases not matched to a gene: 3. CDR3 size: 15 residues. Germline CDR1 and CDR2: ENHRY and SYGVKD. DNA of the CDR3: TGTGCCATCAGTGGCGGACTAGCGGACACAGATACGCAGTATTTT. It codes for CAISGGLADTDTQYF.

V and J are TRBV20-1 and TRBJ2-7; a possible D gene is TRBD1 (6 bases). The CDR3 runs to 13 residues. Germline lookup yields CDR1 DFQATT and CDR2 SNEGSKA (reference sequence). V was trimmed by 6 bases and J by 0 bases, leaving 12 bases between them. The DNA of the CDR3 is TGCAGTGCCCTCCGGGACATCTCCTACGAGCAGTACTTC. It is translated as CSALRDISYEQYF.

This clonotype was seen more than once but under ten times. The rearrangement links TRBV14 to TRBJ2-1; 7 bases are shared with TRBD2. V dropped 3 bases and J dropped 5; count of bases not matched to a gene: 7. The CDR3 has 15 residues. The germline V gene encodes CDR1 SGHDN and CDR2 FVKESK. CDR3 nucleotide sequence: TGTGCCAGCAGCCAGACTAGCAGATCCAACAATGAGCAGTTCTTC. This sequence encodes CASSQTSRSNNEQFF.

This chain links TRBV20-1 with TRBJ2-3; D might be TRBD2 (6 bases). The CDR3 is 15 residues long. CDR1 DFQATT and CDR2 SNEGSKA come from the germline V gene (reference sequence). The V end lost 3 bases, the J end lost 0 bases, and 13 bases lay between the germline ends. Written as DNA, the CDR3 is TGCAGTGCTAGCTCCCCCACTAGCAGCACAGATACGCAGTATTTT. Its translation: CSASSPTSSTDTQYF.